These T cell receptor beta chains were read from a single sample in a study of radiotherapy plus CTLA-4 blockade in lung cancer. Sequencing was performed with immunoSEQ multiplex PCR; in TCRdb, only in-frame clones are kept and a portion is missing. The profile covers about 39,000 clones, with nearly 80% appearing a single time and 23% taken by the ten largest. Sequencing was performed on peripheral blood, taken from a patient treated with radiotherapy plus ipilimumab. The origin of the receptors is a human donor with non-small cell lung cancer that progressed on radiotherapy plus ipilimumab. Each CDR3 is given with its conserved first and last residue. A D gene is named only where the DNA matches it firmly. Expanded clones are given a class, and other clones once, few, many or no size at all.

size,V,D,J,CDR3,DNA
many,TRBV19,NA,TRBJ2-7,CASSTLAGATYEQYF,TGTGCCAGTAGTACCCTGGCAGGGGCTACCTACGAGCAGTACTTC
NA,TRBV19,NA,TRBJ1-2,CARPDTDPTNYGYTF,TGTGCCAGACCGGACACCGACCCAACTAACTATGGCTACACCTTC
NA,TRBV2,TRBD2,TRBJ2-5,CASRLAGGPKAETQYF,TGTGCCAGCAGGCTAGCGGGGGGTCCGAAGGCCGAGACCCAGTACTTC
NA,TRBV28,TRBD1,TRBJ1-2,CASSSRTGGASKYGYTF,TGTGCCAGCAGTTCCCGGACAGGGGGCGCATCGAAGTATGGCTACACCTTC
few,TRBV18,NA,TRBJ2-6,CASSFGLLSGANVLTF,TGTGCCAGCTCTTTTGGACTCCTCTCTGGGGCCAACGTCCTGACTTTC
NA,TRBV7-9,NA,TRBJ2-1,CASSSSVSGHYNEQFF,TGTGCCAGCAGCAGCTCGGTTAGCGGTCATTACAATGAGCAGTTCTTC
NA,TRBV7-8,TRBD2,TRBJ2-7,CASSSYGGSSYEQYF,TGTGCCAGCAGCTCTTACGGGGGGAGCTCCTACGAGCAGTACTTC
few,TRBV7-9,TRBD1,TRBJ2-7,CASSPFRGTGLPYEQYF,TGTGCCAGCAGCCCTTTTAGGGGGACAGGGCTTCCCTACGAGCAGTACTTC
NA,TRBV9,TRBD1,TRBJ1-1,CASTGTGNPEAFF,TGTGCCAGCACCGGGACAGGGAATCCTGAAGCTTTCTTT
NA,TRBV4-1,TRBD1,TRBJ2-1,CASSQAWTGTYEQFF,TGCGCCAGCAGCCAAGCGTGGACAGGGACGTATGAGCAGTTCTTC